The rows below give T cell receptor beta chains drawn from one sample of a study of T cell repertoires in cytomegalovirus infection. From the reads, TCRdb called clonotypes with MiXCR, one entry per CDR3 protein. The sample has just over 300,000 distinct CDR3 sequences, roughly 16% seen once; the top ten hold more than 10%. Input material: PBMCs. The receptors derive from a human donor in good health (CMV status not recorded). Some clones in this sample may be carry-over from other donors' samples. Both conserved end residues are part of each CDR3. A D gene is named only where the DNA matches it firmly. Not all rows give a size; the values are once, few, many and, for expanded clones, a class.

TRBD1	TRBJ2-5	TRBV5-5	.	TGTGCCAGCAGCTTCGGAACGGGACAGGGGAGAGAGACCCAGTACTTC	CASSFGTGQGRETQYF
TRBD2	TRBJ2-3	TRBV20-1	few	TGCAGTGCTAGAGTAGCGGGGGGTATAGCAGATACGCAGTATTTT	CSARVAGGIADTQYF
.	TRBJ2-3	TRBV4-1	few	TGCGCCAGCAGCCAAGATGTCGGACGACGCCGGTATTTT	CASSQDVGRRRYF
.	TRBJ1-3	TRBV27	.	TGTGCCAGCAGTCGGACAGCGGCTGGAAACACCATATATTTT	CASSRTAAGNTIYF
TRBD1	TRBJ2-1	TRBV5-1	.	TGCGCCAGCAGCTTGGCGGCCAGGGGGTCCGCCAATGAGCAGTTCTTC	CASSLAARGSANEQFF
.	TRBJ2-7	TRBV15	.	TGTGCCACCAGCAGAGATCGTGGCCTATCGTACGAGCAGTACTTC	CATSRDRGLSYEQYF
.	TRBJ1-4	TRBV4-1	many	TGCGCCAGCAGCCAAGAGCGAGTGGGGGAGCAAAAACTGTTTTTT	CASSQERVGEQKLFF
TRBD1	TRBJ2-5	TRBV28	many	TGTGCCAGCAGCTCCGGCTACAGGGGGCGTGGGGAGACCCAGTACTTC	CASSSGYRGRGETQYF
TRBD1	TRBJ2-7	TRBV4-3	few	TGCGCCAGCAGCCAGGGTCCGGGACAGACATACGAGCAGTACTTC	CASSQGPGQTYEQYF
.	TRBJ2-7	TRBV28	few	TGTGCCAGCAGTTTTTTCGCCTACGAGCAGTACTTC	CASSFFAYEQYF
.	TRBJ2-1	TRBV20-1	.	TGCAGTGCTAGGTCACCACCGACTAGGCGGGTCTACAATGAGCAGTTCTTC	CSARSPPTRRVYNEQFF
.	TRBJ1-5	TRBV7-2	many	TGTGCCAGCAGTTTCGACAGACAAAATCAGCCCCAGCATTTT	CASSFDRQNQPQHF
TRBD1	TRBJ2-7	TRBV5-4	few	TGTGCCAGCAGCTTGGGGGGACAGGGGAGCTACGAGCAGTACTTC	CASSLGGQGSYEQYF
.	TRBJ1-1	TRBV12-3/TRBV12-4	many	TGTGCCAGCAGTTTAGGGGAGGGAATGAACACTGAAGCTTTCTTT	CASSLGEGMNTEAFF
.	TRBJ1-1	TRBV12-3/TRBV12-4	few	TGTGCCAGCAGTTTACGAAGCGAGGACACTGAAGCTTTCTTT	CASSLRSEDTEAFF
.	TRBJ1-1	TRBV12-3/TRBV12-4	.	TGTGCCAGCAGTTCCCGACAGACTGCCGAAGCTTTCTTT	CASSSRQTAEAFF
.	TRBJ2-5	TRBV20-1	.	TGCAGTGCTAGGCGGCAAGCCGAAGAGACCCAGTACTTC	CSARRQAEETQYF
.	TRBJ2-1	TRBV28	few	TGTGCCAGCAGTTCCGCAGGAGGGCCCCGAGACAATGAGCAGTTCTTC	CASSSAGGPRDNEQFF
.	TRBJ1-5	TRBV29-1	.	TGCAGCGTCCGGGACGGAAGCAATCAGCCCCAGCATTTT	CSVRDGSNQPQHF
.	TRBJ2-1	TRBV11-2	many	TGTGCCAGCAGCTTAGAAAGGGCGGGGGCTCAGTACAATGAGCAGTTCTTC	CASSLERAGAQYNEQFF
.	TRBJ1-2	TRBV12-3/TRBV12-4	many	TGTGCCAGCAGCCCCGGACAGTTCGGGGGCTACACCTTC	CASSPGQFGGYTF
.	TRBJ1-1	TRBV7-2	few	TGTGCCAGCAGCTTAGTTAAGGGTAGCGAAGCTTTCTTT	CASSLVKGSEAFF
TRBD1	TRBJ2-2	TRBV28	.	TGTGCCAGCAGTCCACAGGGGGCGAACACCGGGGAGCTGTTTTTT	CASSPQGANTGELFF
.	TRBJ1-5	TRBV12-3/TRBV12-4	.	TGTGTCAGCAGTTTAAACAACAATCAGCCCCAGCATTTT	CVSSLNNNQPQHF
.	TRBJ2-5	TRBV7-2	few	TGTGCCAGCAGCTTAGTGCGGGCCCACCAAGAGACCCAGTACTTC	CASSLVRAHQETQYF
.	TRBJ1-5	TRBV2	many	TGTGCCAGCAGTCCACGTCCACAGGGAGGGAATCAGCCCCAGCATTTT	CASSPRPQGGNQPQHF
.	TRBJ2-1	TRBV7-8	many	TGTGCCAGCAGGCCCCCCTCAGCGGTGAGGGGTCAGCAGTTCTTC	CASRPPSAVRGQQFF
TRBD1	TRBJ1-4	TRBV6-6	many	TGTGCCAGCAGTCAGGGGGCCACTAATGAAAAACTGTTTTTT	CASSQGATNEKLFF
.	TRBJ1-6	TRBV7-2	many	TGTGCCAGCAGCGCCATTGTCCAACTTAATTCACCCCTCCACTTT	CASSAIVQLNSPLHF
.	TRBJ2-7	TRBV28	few	TGTGCCAGCAGTTCACTCGGGACCTACGAGCAGTACTTC	CASSSLGTYEQYF
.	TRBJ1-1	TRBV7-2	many	TGTGCCAGCAGCTTAGTATCCTCAGACACTGAAGCTTTCTTT	CASSLVSSDTEAFF
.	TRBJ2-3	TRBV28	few	TGTGCCAGCAGTTTCCCTTTCGGAGGATCTCAAGATACGCAGTATTTT	CASSFPFGGSQDTQYF
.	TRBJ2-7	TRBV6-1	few	TGTGCCAGCAGACTATACCCGACAGCCTACGAGCAGTACTTC	CASRLYPTAYEQYF
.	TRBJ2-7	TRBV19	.	TGTGCCAGTAGTATAGACGGGGATTATTCGTACGAGCAGTACTTC	CASSIDGDYSYEQYF
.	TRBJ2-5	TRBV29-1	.	TGCAGCGTCGGTCGGGACCAAGAGACCCAGTACTTC	CSVGRDQETQYF
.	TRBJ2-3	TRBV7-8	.	TGTGCCAGCAACCCAGGTCGGGGGTCGGCAGATACGCAGTATTTT	CASNPGRGSADTQYF
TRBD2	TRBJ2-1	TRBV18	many	TGTGCCAGCTCACCACCGGGGGGAGGGCGAAATGAGCAGTTCTTC	CASSPPGGGRNEQFF
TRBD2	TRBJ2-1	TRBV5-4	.	TGTGCCAGCAGCATTTCTATAGCGGGGGGGCCCCGAGACAATGAGCAGTTCTTC	CASSISIAGGPRDNEQFF
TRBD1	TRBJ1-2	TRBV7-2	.	TGTGCCAGCAACTTATGGGACAGGGGCCTCTATGGCTACACCTTC	CASNLWDRGLYGYTF
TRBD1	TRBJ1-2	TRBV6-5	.	TGTGCCAGCAGTCCCTCGACAGGGGCCAACTATGGCTACACCTTC	CASSPSTGANYGYTF